This entry describes one T cell receptor (beta chain). The sample comes from a study of blood T cell repertoires in COVID-19. Source study methods: Amplification from reference gene primers served as the basis for estimated nucleated cell counts. Sequencing used immunoSEQ multiplex PCR; TCRdb keeps in-frame clones, though not all of them. The DNA was the basis for D and trimming; V, J and clone size are from that table. This repertoire shows roughly 90,000 clones, about four fifths found once; its top ten account for 2% to 2.5%. This CDR3 has 13 residues. CDR1 SGHNT and CDR2 YENEEA come from the germline V gene. V was cut by 5 bases and J by 7 bases, with 12 bases left in between.

This TCR was sampled from a woman in her sixties or seventies with acute or convalescent COVID-19. The chain carries TRBV11-3 and TRBJ1-3, with D hard to call. Sequenced input: peripheral blood. CDR3 amino acids: CASSRISENTIYF. CDR3 bases: TGTGCCAGCAGCCGAATTTCGGAGAACACCATATATTTT.